This TCR beta chain was identified in a study of T cell responses to AZD1222 COVID-19 vaccine (dated by TCRdb to about 2021). Background for the entire study: Because spike-specific TCR depth and breadth did not differ between the two schedules, AZD1222 recipients who got a second dose at roughly 4 weeks were pooled with those who got a second dose at roughly 12 weeks. TCR sequencing covered some 240 trial participants: nearly 210 given two doses of AZD1222 and 26 given two doses of MenACWY control vaccine. Trial participants were enrolled into age subgroups of 18-55, 56-69 and 70-plus years, which contained around 140, 26 and 57 TCR-sequenced participants, respectively. Broad study findings and their caveats: A significant rise in spike-specific TCR breadth and depth was observed after two AZD1222 doses relative to day 0 and relative to MenACWY recipients. Reportedly, close to half of the unique spike-specific TCRs recognized epitopes lying outside the regions that are mutated in the B.1.351 and B.1.1.7 variants. Because no day 14 peak-response samples were available, repertoires were characterized only after the peak T cell response. Participants were mostly white British, with more females than males. The authors suggested clonal diversity may have been underestimated. Conclusions about previously exposed vaccinees are limited because only a handful of AZD1222 recipients were SARS-CoV-2 seropositive at baseline. The 56-69-year group was small, and its depth increase did not reach significance, likely because of low power. Vaccine-associated CD4 TCRs spanned the whole spike protein, with dominant responses in regions 160-218 and 743-854.

V was cut back by 4 bases and J by 6 bases, leaving a gap of 16 bases between them. The CDR3 covers 14 residues, taking in both the cysteine and the phenylalanine. Only the CDR3 DNA stays, 42 bases, in frame from base 1. The germline V gene yields SGHAT for CDR1 and FQNNGV for CDR2. The CDR3 regions of human TCRbeta chains were analyzed by immunosequencing. Under the source paper's analysis protocol: Repertoire TCRs were checked for matches against a reference library of SARS-CoV-2-specific TCRs that had been generated using the MIRA antigen-specificity platform. Breadth was defined as the fraction of unique TCRs that were SARS-CoV-2-associated. Depth was defined as the fraction of total T cells that were SARS-CoV-2-associated. Each spike-specific TCR was assigned to its reactive spike region and to a CD4 or CD8 class using the MIRA data. Log10-transformed breadth and depth values were compared by one-way ANOVA with Sidak's multiple comparisons tests. TCRdb retrieved this table from immuneACCESS and kept in-frame rearrangements only. Not all clones are present; in checked studies, unresolved V genes account for under half, and no reason is known for the remainder. V, J and clone size reflect that table, while D and trimming were determined from the DNA. The sample profile shows some 130,000 clones; about nine tenths of them were found once. Approximately 6% of the sample belongs to the ten largest clones.

With regard to this clone: Its antigen remains undetermined. No base qualities exist here, and no much larger clone lies one base off it.

Explained via the paper, the time point label denotes: baseline before first vaccination. Vaccinee samples were obtained from the UK trials COV001 and COV002, which included a single-blind randomized controlled phase 2/3 trial of AZD1222 (ChAdOx1 nCoV-19) in healthy adults. For TCRbeta chain sequencing, PBMC samples from trial participants were taken at day 0 and at day 28 after the second dose. The chain joins TRBV11-2 to TRBJ2-7, with no confident D gene call. This receptor was identified in an adult in good health. The sequencing here drew on peripheral blood, taken on day 0 of AZD1222 vaccination. DNA sequence: TGTGCCAGCAGCTCTCCCCGAGCGACGCCCGAGCAGTACTTC. It is translated as CASSSPRATPEQYF.